One sample yielded the 2 T cell receptor beta chains listed below, sequenced in a study of T cells after yellow fever vaccination. TCRdb independently ran MiXCR on the 5' RACE reads; one entry per CDR3 protein. The table has hundreds of thousands of distinct CDR3 sequences, approximately 8% seen once; the top ten hold over 3%. Source: CD4+ T cells sorted from PBMCs, taken 5 days after the yellow fever booster vaccination. The receptors come from a young man who received the YFV17D yellow fever vaccine.

The chain joins TRBV20-1 to TRBJ1-6, with D unclear. Germline-derived CDR1 and CDR2 are DFQATT and SNEGSKA (reference sequence). This CDR3 has 13 residues. V was clipped by 4 bases and J by 12 bases, with 16 bases between them. CDR3: CSAIPGGVKPLHF. The CDR3 DNA follows: TGCAGTGCTATTCCAGGAGGTGTGAAACCCCTCCACTTT.

This clonotype was seen only a few times. The chain joins TRBV5-1 to TRBJ2-1; TRBD1 matches 9 bases. From germline, CDR1 is SGHRS and CDR2 YFSETQ. The CDR3 covers 14 residues. Trimming cost V 0 bases and J 9 bases; bases outside gene matches: 4. CDR3 nucleotide sequence: TGCGCCAGCAGCTTGGGACAGGGGGGGGCTGAGCAGTTCTTC. Protein: CASSLGQGGAEQFF.